This T cell receptor beta chain was obtained from a study of early T cells in non-severe SARS-CoV-2 infection. Comments on this clonotype: Antigen unknown.

The germline CDR1 and CDR2 sequences are MNHEY and SVGEGT. With 2 bases removed from V and 4 bases from J, the gap between germline ends came to 6 bases. This CDR3 region has 13 residues. Study-wide points: Comparison of clonotypes with VDJdb favored anti-spike CD8 responses while missing private and CD4 specificities.

TCRdb re-called the 5' RACE reads with MiXCR, one entry per CDR3 protein. Among about 80,000 distinct CDR3 sequences listed, over 10% were seen once. The source of this sequence is an adult who was a healthcare worker with PCR-confirmed SARS-CoV-2 infection or an uninfected control (not recorded which). The specimen was whole blood. This chain joins TRBV6-2 or TRBV6-3 and TRBJ1-5; the D is unclear. CDR3 nucleotide sequence: TGTGCCAGCAGTTACAGGGAAAATCAGCCCCAGCATTTT. Protein sequence: CASSYRENQPQHF.